This T cell receptor (beta chain) stems from a study of beta chain features in type 1 diabetes. The entirety of the isolated RNA underwent reverse transcription, so expressed TCRB transcripts were sequenced. Assay: immunoSEQ multiplex PCR; the TCRdb copy retains only in-frame clones and omits some. Among under 900,000 clones listed, under 20% were seen once. On this clone: Its specificity is unknown.

The V and J ends lost 1 base and 8 bases respectively, with 13 bases between them. Germline V gene data show CDR1 as SGHRS and CDR2 as YFSETQ. There are 14 residues in the CDR3. Findings and caveats of the study: Highly expressing activated T cells could be over-counted with a cDNA template.

The gene calls are TRBV5-1 and TRBJ2-1; maybe TRBD2 (6 bases). This TCR was recovered from a woman aged 18-29 years in good health. The sequenced material came from naive CD4+ T cells from blood. CDR3 residues: CASSLYQGGYEQFF. CDR3 nucleotides: TGCGCCAGCAGCTTGTACCAGGGAGGCTATGAGCAGTTCTTC.